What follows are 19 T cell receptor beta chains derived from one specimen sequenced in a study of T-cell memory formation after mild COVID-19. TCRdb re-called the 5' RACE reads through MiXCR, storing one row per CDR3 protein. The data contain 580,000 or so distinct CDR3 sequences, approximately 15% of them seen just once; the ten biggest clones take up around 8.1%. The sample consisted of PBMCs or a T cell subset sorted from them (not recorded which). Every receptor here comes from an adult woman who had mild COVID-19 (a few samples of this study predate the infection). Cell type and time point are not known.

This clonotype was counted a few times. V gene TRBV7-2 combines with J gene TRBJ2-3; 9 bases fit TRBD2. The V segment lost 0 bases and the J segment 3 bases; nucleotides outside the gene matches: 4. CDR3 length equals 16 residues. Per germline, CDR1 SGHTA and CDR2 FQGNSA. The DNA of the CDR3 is TGTGCCAGCAGCTTAGCGTTGCTAGCGGGGACAGATACGCAGTATTTT. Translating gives CASSLALLAGTDTQYF.

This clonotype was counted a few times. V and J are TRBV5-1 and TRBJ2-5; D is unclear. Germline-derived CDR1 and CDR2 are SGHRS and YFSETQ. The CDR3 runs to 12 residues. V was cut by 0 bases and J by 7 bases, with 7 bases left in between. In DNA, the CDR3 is TGCGCCAGCAGCTTGGAGGGCGTGACCCAGTACTTC. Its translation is CASSLEGVTQYF.

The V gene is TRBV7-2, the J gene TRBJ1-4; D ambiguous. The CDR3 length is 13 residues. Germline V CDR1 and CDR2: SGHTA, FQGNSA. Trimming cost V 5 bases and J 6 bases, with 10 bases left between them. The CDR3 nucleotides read TGTGCCAGCAGCCTGCGAAGGGATGAAAAACTGTTTTTT. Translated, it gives CASSLRRDEKLFF.

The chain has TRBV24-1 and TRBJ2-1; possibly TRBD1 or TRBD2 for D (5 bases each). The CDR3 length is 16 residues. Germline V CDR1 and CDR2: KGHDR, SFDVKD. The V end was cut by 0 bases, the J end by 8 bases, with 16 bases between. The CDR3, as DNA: TGTGCCACCAGTGATTTGCCCCACGTCTCGGGACATGAGCAGTTCTTC. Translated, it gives CATSDLPHVSGHEQFF.

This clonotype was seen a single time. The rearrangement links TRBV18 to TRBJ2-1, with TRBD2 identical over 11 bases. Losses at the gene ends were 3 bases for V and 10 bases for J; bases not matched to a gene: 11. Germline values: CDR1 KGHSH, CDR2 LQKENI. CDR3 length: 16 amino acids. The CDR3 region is CASSPTSGSLYDEQFF. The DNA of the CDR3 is TGTGCCAGCTCACCCACTAGCGGGAGTCTATACGACGAGCAGTTCTTC. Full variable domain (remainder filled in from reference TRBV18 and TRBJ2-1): NAGVMQNPRHLVRRRGQEARLRCSPMKGHSHVYWYRQLPEEGLKFMVYLQKENIIDESGMPKERFSAEFPKEGPSILRIQQVVRGDSAAYFCASSPTSGSLYDEQFFGPGTRLTVL.

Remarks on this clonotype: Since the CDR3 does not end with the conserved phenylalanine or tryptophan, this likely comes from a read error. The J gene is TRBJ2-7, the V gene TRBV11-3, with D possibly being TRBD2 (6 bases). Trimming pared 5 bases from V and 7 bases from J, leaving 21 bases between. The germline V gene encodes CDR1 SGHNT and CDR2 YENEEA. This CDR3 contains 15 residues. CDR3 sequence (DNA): TGTGCCAGCAGCCCAGGCGGGACGGCCTCACGAGAGCAGTACTAC. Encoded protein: CASSPGGTASREQYY.

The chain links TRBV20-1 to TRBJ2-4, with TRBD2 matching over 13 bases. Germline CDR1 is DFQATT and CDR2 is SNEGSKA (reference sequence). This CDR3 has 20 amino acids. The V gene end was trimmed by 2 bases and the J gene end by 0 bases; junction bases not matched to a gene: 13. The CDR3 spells CSARSVGGTSGNRAKNIQYF. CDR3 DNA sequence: TGCAGTGCTAGAAGCGTCGGGGGGACTAGCGGGAATCGAGCCAAAAACATTCAGTACTTC.

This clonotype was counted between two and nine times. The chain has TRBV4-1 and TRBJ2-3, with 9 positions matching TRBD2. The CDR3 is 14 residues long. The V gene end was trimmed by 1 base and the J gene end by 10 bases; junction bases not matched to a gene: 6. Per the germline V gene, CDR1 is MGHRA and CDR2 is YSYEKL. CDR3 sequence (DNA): TGCGCCAGCAGCCAAGCATCTAGCGGGACGGCGCAGTATTTT. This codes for CASSQASSGTAQYF.

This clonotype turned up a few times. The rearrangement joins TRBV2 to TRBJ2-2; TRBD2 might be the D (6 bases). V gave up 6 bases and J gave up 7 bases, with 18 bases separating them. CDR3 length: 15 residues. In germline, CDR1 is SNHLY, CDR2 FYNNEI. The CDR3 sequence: CASSAGVSAGGELFF. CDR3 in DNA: TGTGCCAGCAGCGCTGGTGTCTCAGCGGGCGGGGAGCTGTTTTTT.

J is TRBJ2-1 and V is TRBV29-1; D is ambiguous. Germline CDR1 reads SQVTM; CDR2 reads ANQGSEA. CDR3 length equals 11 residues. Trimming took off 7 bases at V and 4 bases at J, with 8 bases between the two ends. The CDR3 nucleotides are TGCAGCGCCGACGCATACAATGAGCAGTTCTTC. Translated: CSADAYNEQFF.

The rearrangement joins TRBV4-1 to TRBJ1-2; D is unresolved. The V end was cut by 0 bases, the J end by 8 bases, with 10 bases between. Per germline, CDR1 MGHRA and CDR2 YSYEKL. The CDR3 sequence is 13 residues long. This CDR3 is CASSQDGPGGYTF. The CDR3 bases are TGCGCCAGCAGCCAAGATGGTCCCGGGGGCTACACCTTC.

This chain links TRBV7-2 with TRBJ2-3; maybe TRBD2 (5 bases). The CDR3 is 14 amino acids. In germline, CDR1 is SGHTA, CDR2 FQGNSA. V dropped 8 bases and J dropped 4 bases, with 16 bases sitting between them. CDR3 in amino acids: CASSLGLRADTQYF. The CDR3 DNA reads TGTGCCAGCTCCCTCGGACTCCGGGCAGATACGCAGTATTTT.

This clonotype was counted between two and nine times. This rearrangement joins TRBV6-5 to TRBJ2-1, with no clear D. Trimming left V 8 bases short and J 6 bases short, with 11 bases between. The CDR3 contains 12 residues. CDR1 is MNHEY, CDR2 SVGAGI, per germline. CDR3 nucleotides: TGTGCCAGCTCGTCGGTGGGCAATGAGCAGTTCTTC. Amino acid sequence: CASSSVGNEQFF.

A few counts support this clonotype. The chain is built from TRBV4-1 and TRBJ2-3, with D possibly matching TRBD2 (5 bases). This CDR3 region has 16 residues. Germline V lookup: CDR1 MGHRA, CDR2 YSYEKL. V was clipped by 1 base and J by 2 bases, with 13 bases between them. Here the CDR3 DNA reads TGCGCCAGCAGCCAAGGAGGAGGACCCCTCACAGATACGCAGTATTTT. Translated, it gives CASSQGGGPLTDTQYF.

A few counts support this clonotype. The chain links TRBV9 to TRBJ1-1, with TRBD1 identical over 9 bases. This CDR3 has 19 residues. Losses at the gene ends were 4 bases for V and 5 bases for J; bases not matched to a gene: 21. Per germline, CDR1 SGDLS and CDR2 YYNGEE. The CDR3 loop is CASSNRDRVAFERGTEAFF. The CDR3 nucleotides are TGTGCCAGCAGCAACCGGGACAGGGTCGCTTTTGAGCGTGGTACTGAAGCTTTCTTT. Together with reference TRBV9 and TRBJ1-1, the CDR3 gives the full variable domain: DSGVTQTPKHLITATGQRVTLRCSPRSGDLSVYWYQQSLDQGLQFLIQYYNGEERAKGNILERFSAQQFPDLHSELNLSSLELGDSALYFCASSNRDRVAFERGTEAFFGQGTRLTVV.

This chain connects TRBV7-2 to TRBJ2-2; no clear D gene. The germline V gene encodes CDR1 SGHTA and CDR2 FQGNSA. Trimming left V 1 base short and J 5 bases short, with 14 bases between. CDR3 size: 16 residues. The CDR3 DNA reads TGTGCCAGCAGCTTAGAGGTCCCTCGAGTAACCGGGGAGCTGTTTTTT. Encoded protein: CASSLEVPRVTGELFF.

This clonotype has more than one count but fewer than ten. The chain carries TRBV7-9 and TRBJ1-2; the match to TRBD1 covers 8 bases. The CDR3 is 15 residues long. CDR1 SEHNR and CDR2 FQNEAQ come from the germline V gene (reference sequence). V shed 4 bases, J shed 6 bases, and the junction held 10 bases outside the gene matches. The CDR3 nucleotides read TGTGCCAGCAGCTCAGGGGGCCCGATGATTAATGGCTACACCTTC. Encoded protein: CASSSGGPMINGYTF.

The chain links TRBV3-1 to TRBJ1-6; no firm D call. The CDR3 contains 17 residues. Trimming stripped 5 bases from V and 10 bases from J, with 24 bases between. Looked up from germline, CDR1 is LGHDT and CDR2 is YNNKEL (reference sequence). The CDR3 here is CASSLSGISRRESPLHF. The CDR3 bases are TGTGCCAGCAGCTTGTCCGGGATCTCCCGACGGGAGTCACCCCTCCACTTT.

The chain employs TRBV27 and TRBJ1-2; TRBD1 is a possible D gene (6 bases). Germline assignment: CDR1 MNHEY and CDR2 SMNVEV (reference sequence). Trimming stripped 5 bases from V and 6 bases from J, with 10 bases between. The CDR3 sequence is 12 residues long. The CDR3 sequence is CASSIGGHGYTF. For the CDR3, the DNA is TGTGCCAGCAGTATAGGGGGGCATGGCTACACCTTC.